This TCR beta chain was found in a study of T cells in Graves' hyperthyroidism and ophthalmopathy (dated by TCRdb to between 2017 and 2020). As for the study more broadly: Peripheral blood was collected at initial diagnosis, before any treatment. A discovery cohort of roughly 96 patients, 43 with Graves' ophthalmopathy and approximately 55 with stable Graves' hyperthyroidism, was used to find distinguishing TCR V-J signatures. Prospective prediction of ophthalmopathy was tested in an independent validation cohort of under 20 hyperthyroidism patients and around 16 patients who later progressed to ophthalmopathy. For training and testing, the approximately 97 patients in the discovery cohort were randomly divided in a 7:3 ratio. Thyroid tissue and blood T-cell repertoires from several Graves' hyperthyroidism patients were also compared in the study. Following sampling, methimazole starting at 30 mg daily was given to hyperthyroidism patients, and high-dose intravenous methylprednisolone was given to ophthalmopathy patients. The paper reports TCR Vbeta CDR3 sequencing of fewer than 150 peripheral blood samples: approximately 41 ophthalmopathy, fewer than 85 hyperthyroidism and 17 progressor patients. The research as a whole found: A 13 V-J signature model separated ophthalmopathy from stable hyperthyroidism, with around 90% sensitivity and about 81% specificity in cross-validation and 80%/75% in testing. In validation, progression to ophthalmopathy was predicted by the model with roughly 71% sensitivity and 72.22% specificity, a median of approximately 6.5 months before onset. No statistical method was used to fix the sample size in advance, and group allocation was not hidden from the investigators. Most expanded thyroid clonotypes (frequency above 0.001) were also detected in blood, suggesting blood repertoires may reflect thyroid immune responses.

This clonotype was counted between two and nine times. Its specific antigen is unknown. No quality values exist for individual bases; no much larger clone is one base distant. Ophthalmopathy patients had moderately to severely active disease, Clinical Activity Score of at least 3, NOSPECS grade of at least 4, and duration under 3 months. Patients with uncontrolled infections, other autoimmune diseases, pregnancy or lactation were excluded. Clinical symptoms, serum thyroxine and TRAb, thyroid ultrasound, and orbital computed tomography formed the basis for the diagnoses. PBMCs were isolated from about 9.2 ml of fresh peripheral blood by Ficoll-Paque density gradient centrifugation. Trizol reagent was used to extract total RNA, and RNA quality was then checked on an Agilent 2100 Bioanalyzer. Unmatched junction bases come to 12, with V trimmed by 5 bases and J by 7 bases. Reading the germline V gene (reference sequence) gives CDR1 SEHNR and CDR2 FQNEAQ. Counted from cysteine to phenylalanine, this CDR3 has 17 amino acids. The DNA shown is the 51-base CDR3, in frame from base 1.

TCR beta CDR3 regions were amplified from RNA transcripts. For the first round of RT-PCR on the TCR CDR3, the HTBI primer set was used together with the Qiagen OneStep RT-PCR kit. Libraries were constructed in a second round of multiplex PCR, after which size selection and purification were carried out. Libraries were sequenced paired-end with 100 bp reads on an Illumina HiSeq2000. Regarding the original processing steps: Raw data were processed with SOAPnuke, discarding reads with adapters, uncalled bases, mean Phred below 15, or no exact constant-primer or identifier match. COPE v1.2.5 was used to merge the high-quality paired reads, and each unique nucleotide sequence was defined as a clonotype. MiTCR v1.1 was used to align clonotypes to the IMGT TRBV, TRBD and TRBJ reference segments. Analysis was restricted to V-J combinations with a frequency above 0.0001, which covered over 98% of repertoires. A TCS score was defined as the ratio between F50 (clonal expansion) and ExV (chaos), using BLOSUM62-based TCRdist between CDR3 peptides within each V-J. Welch's t-statistics and random forest reduced some 510 V-J features to roughly 13, which were used in a naive Bayes classifier (R e1071). TCRdb ran its own pipeline on the public reads, namely fastp trimming at Q25 and MiXCR clone calling, and kept in-frame beta chains. Entries that share a CDR3 protein sequence are merged under the most common genes and DNA. TCRdb's processing, not the authors', yielded these V and J calls. This sample lists 490,000 or so distinct CDR3 sequences; less than 25% were detected once. The top ten hold about 53% of the sample.

Recombination linked TRBV7-9 to TRBJ2-3; the junction holds 13 bases that match TRBD2. The sequence derives from a woman aged 70-85 years with Graves' ophthalmopathy. The sequenced sample was blood. The DNA is as follows: TGTGCCAGCAGCCCCAGCCGGACTAGCGGGAGTGAGAATACGCAGTATTTT. This translates into CASSPSRTSGSENTQYF.